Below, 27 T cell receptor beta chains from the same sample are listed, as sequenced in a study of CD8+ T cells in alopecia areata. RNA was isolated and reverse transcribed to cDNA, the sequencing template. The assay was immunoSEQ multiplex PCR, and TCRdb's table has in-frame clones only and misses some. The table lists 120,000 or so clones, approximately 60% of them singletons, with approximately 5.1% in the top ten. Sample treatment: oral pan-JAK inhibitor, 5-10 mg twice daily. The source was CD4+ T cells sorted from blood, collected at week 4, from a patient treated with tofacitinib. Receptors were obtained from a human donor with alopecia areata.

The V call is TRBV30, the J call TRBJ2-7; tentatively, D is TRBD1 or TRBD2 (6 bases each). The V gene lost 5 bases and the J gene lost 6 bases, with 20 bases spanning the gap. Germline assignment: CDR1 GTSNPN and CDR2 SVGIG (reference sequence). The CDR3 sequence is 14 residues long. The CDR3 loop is CAWHALGGRGEQYF. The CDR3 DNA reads TGTGCCTGGCATGCGTTAGGGGGGCGCGGCGAGCAGTACTTC. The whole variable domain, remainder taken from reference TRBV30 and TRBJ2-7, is SQTIHQWPATLVQPVGSPLSLECTVEGTSNPNLYWYRQAAGRGLQLLFYSVGIGQISSEVPQNLSASRPQDRQFILSSKKLLLSDSGFYLCAWHALGGRGEQYFGPGTRLTVT.

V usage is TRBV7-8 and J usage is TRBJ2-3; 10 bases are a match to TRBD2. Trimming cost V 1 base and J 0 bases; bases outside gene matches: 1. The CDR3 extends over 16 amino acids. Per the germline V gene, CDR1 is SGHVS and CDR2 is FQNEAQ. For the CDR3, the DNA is TGTGCCAGCAGCTTAGAACTAGCGGGGAGCACAGATACGCAGTATTTT. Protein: CASSLELAGSTDTQYF.

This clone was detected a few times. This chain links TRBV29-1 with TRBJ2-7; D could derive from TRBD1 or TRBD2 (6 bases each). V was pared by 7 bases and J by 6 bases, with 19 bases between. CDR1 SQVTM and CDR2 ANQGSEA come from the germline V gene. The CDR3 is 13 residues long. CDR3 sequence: CSGKTGGSGEQYF. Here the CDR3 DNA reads TGCAGCGGTAAGACAGGAGGGAGCGGCGAGCAGTACTTC.

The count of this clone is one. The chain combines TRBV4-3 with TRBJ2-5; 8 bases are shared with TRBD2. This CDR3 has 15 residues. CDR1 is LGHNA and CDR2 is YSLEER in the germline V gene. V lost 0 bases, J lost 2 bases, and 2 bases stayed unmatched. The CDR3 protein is CASSQDQRGQETQYF. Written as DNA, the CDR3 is TGCGCCAGCAGCCAAGATCAGCGGGGGCAAGAGACCCAGTACTTC.

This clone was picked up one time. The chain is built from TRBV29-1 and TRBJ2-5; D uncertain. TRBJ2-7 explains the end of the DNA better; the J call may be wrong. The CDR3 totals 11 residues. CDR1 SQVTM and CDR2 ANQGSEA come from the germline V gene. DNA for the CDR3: TGCAGCGTTATCAAGACCTACGAGCAGTACTTC. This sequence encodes CSVIKTYEQYF.

CDR3 DNA sequence: TGTGCCAGCAGTATCTCGACAGGGCTGTACGAGCAGTACTTC. It codes for CASSISTGLYEQYF. The V call is TRBV27, the J call TRBJ2-7, with 7 bases that match TRBD1. J gave up 4 bases and V 5 bases, and 8 bases lay outside the gene matches. Germline V gene data show CDR1 as MNHEY and CDR2 as SMNVEV (reference sequence). There are 14 residues in the CDR3.

The CDR3 nucleotides are TGTGCCAGCAGCGCGGACTACCAGGGGACCCAGTACTTC. It translates to CASSADYQGTQYF. V is TRBV5-4 and J is TRBJ2-5; a weak D match, TRBD2 (6 bases). The germline gives CDR1 SGHNT, CDR2 YYREEE (reference sequence). CDR3 length: 13 residues. Trimming shortened V by 4 bases and J by 7 bases, and 14 bases separated the two germline ends.

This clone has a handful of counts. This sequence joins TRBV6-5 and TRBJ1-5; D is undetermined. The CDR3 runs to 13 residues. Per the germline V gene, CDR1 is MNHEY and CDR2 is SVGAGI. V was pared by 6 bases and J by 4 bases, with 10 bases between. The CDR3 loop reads CASRSGGNQPQHF. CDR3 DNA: TGTGCCAGCAGATCTGGAGGGAATCAGCCCCAGCATTTT.

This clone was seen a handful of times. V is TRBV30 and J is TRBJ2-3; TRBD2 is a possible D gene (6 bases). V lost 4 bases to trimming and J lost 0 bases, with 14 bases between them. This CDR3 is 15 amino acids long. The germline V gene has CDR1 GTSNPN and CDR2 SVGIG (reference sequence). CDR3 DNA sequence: TGTGCCTGGACCGGGACTCTTACTAGCACAGATACGCAGTATTTT. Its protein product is CAWTGTLTSTDTQYF.

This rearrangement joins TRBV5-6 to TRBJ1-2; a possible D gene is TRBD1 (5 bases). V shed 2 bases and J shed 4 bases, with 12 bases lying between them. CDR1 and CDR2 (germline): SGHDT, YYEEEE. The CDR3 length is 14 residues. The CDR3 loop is CASSFERGVYGYTF. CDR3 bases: TGTGCCAGCAGCTTTGAGCGGGGGGTCTATGGCTACACCTTC.

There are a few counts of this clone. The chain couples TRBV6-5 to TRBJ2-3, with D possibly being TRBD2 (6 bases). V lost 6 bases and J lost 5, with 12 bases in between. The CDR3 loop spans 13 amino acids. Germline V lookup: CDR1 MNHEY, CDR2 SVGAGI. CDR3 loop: CASRPGEVDTQYF. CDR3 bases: TGTGCCAGCAGGCCGGGAGAAGTAGATACGCAGTATTTT.

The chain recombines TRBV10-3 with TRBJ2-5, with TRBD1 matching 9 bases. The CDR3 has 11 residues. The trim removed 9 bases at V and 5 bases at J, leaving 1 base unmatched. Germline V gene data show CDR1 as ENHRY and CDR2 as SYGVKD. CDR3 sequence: CAMGQGETQYF. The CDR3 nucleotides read TGTGCCATGGGACAGGGCGAGACCCAGTACTTC.

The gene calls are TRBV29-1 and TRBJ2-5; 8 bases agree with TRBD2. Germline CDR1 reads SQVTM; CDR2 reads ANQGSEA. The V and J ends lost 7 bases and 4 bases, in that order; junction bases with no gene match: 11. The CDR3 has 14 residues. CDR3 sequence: CSASGLAGIETQYF. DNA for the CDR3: TGCAGCGCTTCGGGGTTAGCGGGGATAGAGACCCAGTACTTC.

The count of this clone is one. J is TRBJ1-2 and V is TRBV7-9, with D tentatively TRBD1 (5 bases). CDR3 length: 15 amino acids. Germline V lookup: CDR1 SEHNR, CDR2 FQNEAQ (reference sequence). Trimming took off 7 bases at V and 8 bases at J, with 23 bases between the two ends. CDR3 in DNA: TGTGCCAGCACCCCCGGAGACAGCGGATTGGGGGGCTACACCTTC. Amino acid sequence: CASTPGDSGLGGYTF.

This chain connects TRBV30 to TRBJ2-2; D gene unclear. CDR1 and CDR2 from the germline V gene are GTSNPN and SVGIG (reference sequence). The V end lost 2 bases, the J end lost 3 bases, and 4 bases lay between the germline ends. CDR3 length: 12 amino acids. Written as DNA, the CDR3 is TGTGCCTGGAGTCTATACACCGGGGAGCTGTTTTTT. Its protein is CAWSLYTGELFF. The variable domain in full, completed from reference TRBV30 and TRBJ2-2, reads SQTIHQWPATLVQPVGSPLSLECTVEGTSNPNLYWYRQAAGRGLQLLFYSVGIGQISSEVPQNLSASRPQDRQFILSSKKLLLSDSGFYLCAWSLYTGELFFGEGSRLTVL.

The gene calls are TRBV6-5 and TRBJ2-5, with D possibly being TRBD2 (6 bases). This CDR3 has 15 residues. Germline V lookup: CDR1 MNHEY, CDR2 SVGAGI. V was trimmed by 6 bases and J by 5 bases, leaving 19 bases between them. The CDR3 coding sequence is TGTGCCAGCAGGTCCACCCCGGGAGCGAGGGAGACCCAGTACTTC. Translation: CASRSTPGARETQYF.

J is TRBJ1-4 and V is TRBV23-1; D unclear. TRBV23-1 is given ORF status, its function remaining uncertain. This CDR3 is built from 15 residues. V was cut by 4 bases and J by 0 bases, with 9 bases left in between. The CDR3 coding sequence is TGCGCCAGCAGTCCGAGGCTCACAACTAATGAAAAACTGTTTTTT. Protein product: CASSPRLTTNEKLFF.

CDR3 residues: CAWSVSSGLGNEQFF. The CDR3 DNA reads TGTGCCTGGAGTGTCTCTAGCGGGTTAGGCAATGAGCAGTTCTTC. This chain connects TRBV30 to TRBJ2-1, with TRBD2 matching 8 bases. Per germline, CDR1 GTSNPN and CDR2 SVGIG (reference sequence). The CDR3 sequence is 15 residues long. Trimming cost V 0 bases and J 6 bases; bases outside gene matches: 7.

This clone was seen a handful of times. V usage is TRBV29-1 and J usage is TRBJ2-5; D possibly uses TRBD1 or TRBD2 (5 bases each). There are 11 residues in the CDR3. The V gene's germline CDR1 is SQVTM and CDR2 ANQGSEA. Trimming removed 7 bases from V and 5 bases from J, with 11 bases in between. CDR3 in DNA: TGCAGCGGGGGGTTTGGTGAGACCCAGTACTTC. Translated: CSGGFGETQYF.

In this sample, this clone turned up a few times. The CDR3 sequence is CAISGDDGAEAFF. For the CDR3, the DNA is TGTGCCATCAGTGGGGATGATGGCGCTGAAGCTTTCTTT. This chain connects TRBV10-3 to TRBJ1-1, with D unclear. Germline assignment: CDR1 ENHRY and CDR2 SYGVKD. The V and J ends lost 4 bases and 6 bases respectively, with 12 bases between them. This CDR3 is built from 13 residues.

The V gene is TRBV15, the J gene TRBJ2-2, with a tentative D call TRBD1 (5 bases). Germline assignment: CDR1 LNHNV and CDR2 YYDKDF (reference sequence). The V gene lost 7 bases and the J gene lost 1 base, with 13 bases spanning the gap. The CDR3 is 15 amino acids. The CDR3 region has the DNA TGTGCCACCACGATGGGGCCGATGAACACCGGGGAGCTGTTTTTT. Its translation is CATTMGPMNTGELFF.

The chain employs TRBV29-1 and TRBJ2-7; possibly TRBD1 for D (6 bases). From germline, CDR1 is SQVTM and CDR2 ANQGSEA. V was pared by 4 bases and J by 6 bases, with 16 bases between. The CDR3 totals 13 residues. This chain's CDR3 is CSVGSGQLIEQYF. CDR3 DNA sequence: TGCAGCGTTGGTTCGGGACAATTAATCGAGCAGTACTTC.

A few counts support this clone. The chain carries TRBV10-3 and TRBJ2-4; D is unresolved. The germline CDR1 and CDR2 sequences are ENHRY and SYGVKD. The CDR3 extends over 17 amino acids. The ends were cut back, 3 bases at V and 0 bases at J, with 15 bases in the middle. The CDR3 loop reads CAISENGLLLAKNIQYF. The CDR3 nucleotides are TGTGCCATCAGTGAAAACGGTCTTTTACTAGCCAAAAACATTCAGTACTTC.

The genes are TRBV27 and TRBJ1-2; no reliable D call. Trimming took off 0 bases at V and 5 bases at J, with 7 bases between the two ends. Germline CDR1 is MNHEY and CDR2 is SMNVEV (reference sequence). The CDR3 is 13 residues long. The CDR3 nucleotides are TGTGCCAGCAGTTTATCAATGGGTTATGGCTACACCTTC. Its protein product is CASSLSMGYGYTF.

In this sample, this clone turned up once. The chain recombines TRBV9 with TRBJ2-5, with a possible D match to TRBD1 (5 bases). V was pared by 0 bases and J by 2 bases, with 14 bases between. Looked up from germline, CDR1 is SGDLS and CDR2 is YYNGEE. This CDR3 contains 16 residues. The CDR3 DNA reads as TGTGCCAGCAGCGTAGCGGCAGACAGATTACAAGAGACCCAGTACTTC. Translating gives CASSVAADRLQETQYF.

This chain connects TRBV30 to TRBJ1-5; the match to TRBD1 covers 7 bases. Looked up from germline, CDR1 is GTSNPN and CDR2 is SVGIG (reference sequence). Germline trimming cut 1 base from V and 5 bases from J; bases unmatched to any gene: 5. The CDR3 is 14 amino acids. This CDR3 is CAWSEGATDQPQHF. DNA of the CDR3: TGTGCCTGGAGTGAGGGGGCGACGGATCAGCCCCAGCATTTT.

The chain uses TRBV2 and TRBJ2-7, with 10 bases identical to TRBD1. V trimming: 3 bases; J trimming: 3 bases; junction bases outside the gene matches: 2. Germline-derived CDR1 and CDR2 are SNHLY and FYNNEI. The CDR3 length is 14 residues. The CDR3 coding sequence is TGTGCCAGCAGTGAGGACAGGGGGGACTACGAGCAGTACTTC. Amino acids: CASSEDRGDYEQYF.